This passage covers 14 T cell receptor beta chains from one sample sequenced in a study of sequential checkpoint blockade in melanoma. TCRdb's table, derived via immunoSEQ multiplex PCR, lists solely in-frame clones and lacks some. The sample carries about 17,000 clones, around 70% recorded once. The treatment was: randomized to nivolumab then ipilimumab (arm A) or the reverse (arm B). Sequenced material: CD8+ T cells sorted from blood (inferred from file names), taken from a patient given nivolumab and ipilimumab in sequence. The origin of the receptors is a human donor with melanoma.

By its share, this clone is medium-sized (0.01 to 0.1%). Other nucleotide sequences from this sample produce the same CDR3. CDR3 nucleotides: TGTGCCAGCAGCGTTACGGAGAACTATGGCTACACCTTC. Its translation is CASSVTENYGYTF. The V and J genes are TRBV9 and TRBJ1-2; D uncertain. The V end lost 2 bases, the J end lost 2 bases, and 7 bases lay between the germline ends. CDR1 and CDR2 from the germline V gene are SGDLS and YYNGEE. The CDR3 runs 13 residues.

This chain joins TRBV9 and TRBJ1-3; TRBD1 aligns across 7 bases. Germline values: CDR1 SGDLS, CDR2 YYNGEE. Trimming at V came to 4 bases and at J to 0 bases, leaving 10 bases not matched to a gene. CDR3 length: 17 residues. CDR3 bases: TGTGCCAGCAGCAATTCTTTAGGGACAGACTCTGGAAACACCATATATTTT. Encoded protein: CASSNSLGTDSGNTIYF. Combining the CDR3 with reference TRBV9 and TRBJ1-3 gives the whole variable domain DSGVTQTPKHLITATGQRVTLRCSPRSGDLSVYWYQQSLDQGLQFLIQYYNGEERAKGNILERFSAQQFPDLHSELNLSSLELGDSALYFCASSNSLGTDSGNTIYFGEGSWLTVV.

The chain employs TRBV5-6 and TRBJ2-1; possible D gene TRBD2, 6 bases. V lost 0 bases to trimming and J lost 2 bases, with 9 bases between them. This CDR3 is 15 amino acids long. Germline V gene data show CDR1 as SGHDT and CDR2 as YYEEEE. The CDR3 sequence: CASSLVRTTYNEQFF. The DNA of the CDR3 is TGTGCCAGCAGCTTGGTAAGGACTACCTACAATGAGCAGTTCTTC.

This clone was counted a few times. V usage is TRBV4-1 and J usage is TRBJ2-1, with D possibly matching TRBD2 (6 bases). This CDR3 has 15 residues. V lost 0 bases and J 9 bases, leaving 15 bases between the germline ends. CDR1 is MGHRA, CDR2 YSYEKL, per germline. The CDR3 here is CASSQDPLATVEQFF. In DNA, the CDR3 is TGCGCCAGCAGCCAAGATCCCCTAGCGACGGTTGAGCAGTTCTTC.

J is TRBJ2-7 and V is TRBV18; D is undetermined. The CDR3 runs to 13 residues. V shed 3 bases and J shed 7 bases, with 13 bases lying between them. Germline V gene lookup returns CDR1 KGHSH and CDR2 LQKENI. DNA for the CDR3: TGTGCCAGCTCACCCCGGGTCCGCGAAGAGCAGTACTTC. It specifies CASSPRVREEQYF.

V usage is TRBV5-8 and J usage is TRBJ1-1; possible D gene TRBD1, 5 bases. V lost 5 bases and J lost 1, with 15 bases in between. CDR1 and CDR2 (germline): SGHTS, YDEGEE. This CDR3 comprises 15 residues. The CDR3 region is CASSDPIGGNTEAFF. In DNA form, the CDR3 reads TGTGCCAGCAGTGACCCGATCGGGGGGAACACTGAAGCTTTCTTT.

The V call is TRBV5-6, the J call TRBJ2-6, with D hard to call. Between the trimmed V and J ends, which lost 1 base and 0 bases, there was a span of 5 bases. The CDR3 consists of 15 residues. CDR1 and CDR2 from the germline V gene are SGHDT and YYEEEE. CDR3 in amino acids: CASSLQFSGANVLTF. In DNA form, the CDR3 reads TGTGCCAGCAGCTTGCAGTTCTCTGGGGCCAACGTCCTGACTTTC.

This chain joins TRBV7-9 and TRBJ1-5; 10 positions match TRBD1. Germline V gene data show CDR1 as SEHNR and CDR2 as FQNEAQ (reference sequence). The trim removed 3 bases at V and 8 bases at J, leaving 10 bases unmatched. The length of the CDR3 is 16 residues. CDR3 DNA sequence: TGTGCCAGCAGCTTTTACGGGGGACAGGGGATTGAGCCCCAGCATTTT. This sequence encodes CASSFYGGQGIEPQHF.

The rearrangement links TRBV6-1 to TRBJ1-1; D unclear. Trimming pared 2 bases from V and 11 bases from J, leaving 15 bases between. The CDR3 totals 13 residues. The germline V gene has CDR1 MNHNS and CDR2 SASEGT. CDR3 DNA: TGTGCCAGCAGTGAAATGGTGGAGAGAGCGGCTTTCTTT. It translates to CASSEMVERAAFF.

The chain employs TRBV28 and TRBJ2-7, with 8 bases fitting TRBD2. J gave up 2 bases and V 6 bases, and 9 bases lay outside the gene matches. Germline V gives CDR1 MDHEN, CDR2 SYDVKM. The CDR3 covers 15 residues. Here the CDR3 DNA reads TGTGCCAGCAGCCGAAATAGCGGGACTCCCTACGAGCAGTACTTC. The encoded protein is CASSRNSGTPYEQYF. The entire variable domain, with the rest obtained from reference TRBV28 and TRBJ2-7, is as follows: DVKVTQSSRYLVKRTGEKVFLECVQDMDHENMFWYRQDPGLGLRLIYFSYDVKMKEKGDIPEGYSVSREKKERFSLILESASTNQTSMYLCASSRNSGTPYEQYFGPGTRLTVT.

The genes are TRBV7-9 and TRBJ2-1; D gene uncertain. V gave up 2 bases and J gave up 0 bases, with 8 bases separating them. CDR1 SEHNR and CDR2 FQNEAQ come from the germline V gene (reference sequence). The CDR3 runs to 15 residues. CDR3: CASSLPGSSYNEQFF. The CDR3 nucleotides read TGTGCCAGCAGCTTACCCGGGTCCTCCTACAATGAGCAGTTCTTC.

CDR3 region: CASSLGSGGARTEAFF. In DNA, the CDR3 is TGCGCCAGCAGCTTGGGTTCAGGGGGCGCGAGGACTGAAGCTTTCTTT. The genes are TRBV5-1 and TRBJ1-1; 8 bases line up with TRBD1. Germline V gene data show CDR1 as SGHRS and CDR2 as YFSETQ. There are 16 residues in the CDR3. Trimming took 0 bases from V and 5 from J; bases not matched to a gene: 9.

The chain couples TRBV9 to TRBJ2-1; 8 bases are shared with TRBD2. This CDR3 has 15 residues. CDR1 SGDLS and CDR2 YYNGEE come from the germline V gene. After removal of 4 bases from V and 4 bases from J, the junction contained 7 bases not matched to a gene. The DNA of the CDR3 is TGTGCCAGCAGCCCGAGCGGGAGCCATTACAATGAGCAGTTCTTC. Translation gives CASSPSGSHYNEQFF.

V usage is TRBV2 and J usage is TRBJ2-7; D is perhaps TRBD2 (5 bases). CDR1 and CDR2 (germline): SNHLY, FYNNEI. The CDR3 has 15 residues. V dropped 4 bases and J dropped 2 bases, with 15 bases sitting between them. The DNA of the CDR3 is TGTGCCAGCAGTGGCGGGCCATTAACCACCTACGAGCAGTACTTC. The encoded protein is CASSGGPLTTYEQYF. The full variable domain, its missing parts supplied by reference TRBV2 and TRBJ2-7, is EPEVTQTPSHQVTQMGQEVILRCVPISNHLYFYWYRQILGQKVEFLVSFYNNEISEKSEIFDDQFSVERPDGSNFTLKIRSTKLEDSAMYFCASSGGPLTTYEQYFGPGTRLTVT.